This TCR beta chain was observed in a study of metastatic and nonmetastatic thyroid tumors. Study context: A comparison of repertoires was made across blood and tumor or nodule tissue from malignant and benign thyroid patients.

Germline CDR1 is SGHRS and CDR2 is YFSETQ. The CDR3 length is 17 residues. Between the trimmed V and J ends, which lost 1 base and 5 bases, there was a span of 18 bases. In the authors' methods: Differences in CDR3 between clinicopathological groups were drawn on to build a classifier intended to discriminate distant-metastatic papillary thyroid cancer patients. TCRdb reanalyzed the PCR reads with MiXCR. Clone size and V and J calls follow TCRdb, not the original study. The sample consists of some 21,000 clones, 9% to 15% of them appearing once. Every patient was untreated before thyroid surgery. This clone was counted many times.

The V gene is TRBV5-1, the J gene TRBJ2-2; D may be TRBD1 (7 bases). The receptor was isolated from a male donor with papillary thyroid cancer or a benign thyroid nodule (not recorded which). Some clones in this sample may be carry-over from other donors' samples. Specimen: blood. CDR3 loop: CASSLIEAGGRTGELFF. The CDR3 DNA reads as TGCGCCAGCAGCTTGATTGAGGCAGGGGGGCGTACCGGGGAGCTGTTTTTT.